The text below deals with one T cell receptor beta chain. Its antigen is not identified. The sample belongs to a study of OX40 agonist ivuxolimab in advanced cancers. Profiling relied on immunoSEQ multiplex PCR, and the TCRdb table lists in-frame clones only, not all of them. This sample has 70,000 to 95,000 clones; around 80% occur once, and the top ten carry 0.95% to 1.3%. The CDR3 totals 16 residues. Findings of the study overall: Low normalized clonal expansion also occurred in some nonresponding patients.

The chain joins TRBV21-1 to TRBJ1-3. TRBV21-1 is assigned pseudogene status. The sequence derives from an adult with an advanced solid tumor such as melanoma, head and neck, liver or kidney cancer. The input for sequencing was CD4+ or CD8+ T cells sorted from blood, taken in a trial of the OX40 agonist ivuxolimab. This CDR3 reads CASSKERGRAGNTIYF. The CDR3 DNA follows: TGTGCCAGCAGCAAAGAAAGAGGCCGGGCTGGAAACACCATATATTTT.